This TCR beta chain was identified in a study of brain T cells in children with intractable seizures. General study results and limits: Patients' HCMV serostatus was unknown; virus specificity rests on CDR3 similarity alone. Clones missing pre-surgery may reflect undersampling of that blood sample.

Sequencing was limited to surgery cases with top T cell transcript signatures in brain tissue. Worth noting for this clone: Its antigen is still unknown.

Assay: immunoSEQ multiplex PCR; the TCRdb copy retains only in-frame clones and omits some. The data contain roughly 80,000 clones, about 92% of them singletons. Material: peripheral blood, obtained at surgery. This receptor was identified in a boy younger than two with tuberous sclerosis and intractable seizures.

DNA for the CDR3: TGTGCCACCTCACAGGGGGAGCTGTTTTTT. Its translation: CATSQGELFF. The chain links TRBV19 to TRBJ2-2; D unclear. The V and J ends lost 10 bases and 8 bases respectively, with 8 bases between them. CDR3 length: 10 residues. CDR1 and CDR2 from the germline V gene are LNHDA and SQIVND (reference sequence).